The clone carrying this TCR beta chain was counted ten times or more. Its antigen is not identified. The sample belongs to a study of T cells in Graves' hyperthyroidism and ophthalmopathy. Study-level background: Sampling of peripheral blood happened at initial diagnosis, prior to any treatment.

General study findings and limits: Most expanded thyroid clonotypes above 0.001 recurred in blood. Stable hyperthyroidism was told apart from ophthalmopathy by a model built on 13 V-J features.

The CDR3 has 13 residues. Germline loops: CDR1 ENHRY, CDR2 SYGVKD. V was pared by 4 bases and J by 4 bases, with 11 bases between. The authors obtained PBMCs from about 9.5 ml of fresh peripheral blood. The investigators amplified TCR beta CDR3 regions from RNA transcripts. HTBI primers were used for first-round RT-PCR of the TCR CDR3. TCRdb itself ran the multiplex PCR reads through MiXCR, one entry per CDR3 protein. The sample has fewer than 800,000 distinct CDR3 sequences, approximately 16% seen once; the top ten hold under 9.5%. The source is a man between 18 and 35 years old with Graves' hyperthyroidism. The V and J genes are TRBV10-3 and TRBJ2-7; possible D gene TRBD2, 6 bases. The source material was blood. This CDR3 reads CAISASEGYEQYF. Here the CDR3 DNA reads TGTGCCATCAGTGCCTCGGAGGGTTACGAGCAGTACTTC.